Below, 19 T cell receptor beta chains from the same sample are listed, as sequenced in a study of technical replicates of blood from a handful of donors. The table came from immunoSEQ multiplex PCR; TCRdb's copy has only in-frame clones and leaves some out. Among some 68,000 clones listed, 80% to 95% were seen once. Specimen: T cells isolated from PBMCs. These receptor sequences come from a human donor in good health.

The chain employs TRBV5-1 and TRBJ1-2; perhaps TRBD1 as D (5 bases). V shed 4 bases and J shed 4 bases, with 14 bases lying between them. Germline V lookup: CDR1 SGHRS, CDR2 YFSETQ. The CDR3 extends over 14 amino acids. In nucleotides, the CDR3 is TGCGCCAGCAGCCCCGGGTGGGGGGGCTATGGCTACACCTTC. Protein sequence: CASSPGWGGYGYTF.

The genes are TRBV7-2 and TRBJ1-4, with D perhaps matching TRBD1 (6 bases). The CDR3 is 13 residues long. The germline V gene encodes CDR1 SGHTA and CDR2 FQGNSA. The germline V and J ends were trimmed by 5 bases and 8 bases, with 12 bases remaining between them. Here the CDR3 DNA reads TGTGCCAGCAGCGTGGGGGCAAGGGAAAAACTGTTTTTT. Its protein product is CASSVGAREKLFF.

The chain links TRBV15 to TRBJ1-5; 11 bases map to TRBD1. The length of the CDR3 is 14 residues. V lost 3 bases to trimming and J lost 13 bases; unmatched junction nucleotides: 8. Germline V CDR1 and CDR2: LNHNV, YYDKDF (reference sequence). In DNA form, the CDR3 reads TGTGCCACCAGCAGCCGGGACAGGGGGAGGAATCAGCATTTT. Translating it yields CATSSRDRGRNQHF.

This chain connects TRBV6-6 to TRBJ2-3, with 13 bases identical to TRBD2. The CDR3 sequence is 14 residues long. The trim removed 6 bases at V and 5 bases at J, leaving 2 bases unmatched. In germline, CDR1 is MNHNY, CDR2 SVGAGI (reference sequence). This CDR3 is CASRLAGGVDTQYF. In DNA form, the CDR3 reads TGTGCCAGCAGACTAGCGGGAGGGGTAGATACGCAGTATTTT.

The chain links TRBV4-2 to TRBJ2-7; D possibly corresponds to TRBD2 (5 bases). The V gene's germline CDR1 is LGHNA and CDR2 YNFKEQ. There are 12 residues in the CDR3. The V and J ends lost 3 bases and 7 bases respectively, with 10 bases between them. The CDR3 nucleotides are TGTGCCAGCAGCCATCTTGGGGAGGAGCAGTACTTC. It translates to CASSHLGEEQYF.

The CDR3 DNA is TGCGCCAGCAGCCAAGGATTAGGACAGGGGGCTGCATGGGAGACCCAGTACTTC. Translation: CASSQGLGQGAAWETQYF. The rearrangement joins TRBV4-1 to TRBJ2-5; TRBD1 matches at 11 bases. The CDR3 consists of 18 residues. Germline assignment: CDR1 MGHRA and CDR2 YSYEKL. V was pared by 1 base and J by 5 bases, with 12 bases of the junction left unmatched.

V and J are TRBV15 and TRBJ1-2; TRBD1 aligns across 7 bases. The CDR3 spans 14 residues. After removal of 0 bases from V and 4 bases from J, the junction contained 2 bases not matched to a gene. CDR1 and CDR2 from the germline V gene are LNHNV and YYDKDF (reference sequence). The CDR3 DNA reads TGTGCCACCAGCAGAGAGACAGGGCCCTATGGCTACACCTTC. Its protein is CATSRETGPYGYTF.

This clone was seen only once. This rearrangement joins TRBV10-3 to TRBJ1-2, with 10 bases identical to TRBD1. This CDR3 is 14 amino acids long. CDR1 ENHRY and CDR2 SYGVKD come from the germline V gene. The V and J ends lost 0 bases and 5 bases, in that order; junction bases with no gene match: 0. CDR3 sequence: CAISESDRGYGYTF. The CDR3, as DNA: TGTGCCATCAGTGAGTCGGACAGGGGGTATGGCTACACCTTC.

This clone has a single count. CDR3 region: CAWSVRSLAGSQYF. The CDR3 DNA reads as TGTGCCTGGAGTGTACGGAGTCTAGCGGGAAGCCAGTACTTC. The genes are TRBV30 and TRBJ2-5, with 9 bases matching TRBD2. The CDR3 totals 14 residues. Germline-derived CDR1 and CDR2 are GTSNPN and SVGIG (reference sequence). J was trimmed by 10 bases and V by 0 bases; bases with no gene match: 9.

The rearrangement uses TRBV9 and TRBJ1-2, with D uncertain. This CDR3 has 11 amino acids. From germline, CDR1 is SGDLS and CDR2 YYNGEE. V was shortened by 3 bases and J by 8 bases, with 8 bases between the two germline ends. CDR3 in DNA: TGTGCCAGCAGCGACCCCCGGGGCTACACCTTC. It encodes CASSDPRGYTF.

The chain links TRBV10-2 to TRBJ2-7; 8 bases are a match to TRBD2. The germline gives CDR1 WSHSY, CDR2 SAAADI. V shed 8 bases, J shed 5 bases, and the junction held 8 bases outside the gene matches. The length of the CDR3 is 13 residues. CDR3 sequence (DNA): TGCGCCAGCTTCGACGGGAGGGCAAACGAGCAGTACTTC. Translation: CASFDGRANEQYF.

The chain links TRBV6-1 to TRBJ1-2; D is ambiguous. Germline V gives CDR1 MNHNS, CDR2 SASEGT. The CDR3 sequence is 13 residues long. V was trimmed by 6 bases and J by 5 bases, leaving 13 bases between them. The CDR3, as DNA: TGTGCCAGCAGCCAGGTAGAAGGTTATGGCTACACCTTC. It translates to CASSQVEGYGYTF.

CDR3 bases: TGTGCCAGCAGCTTTTTGGTGAGGAACACTGAAGCTTTCTTT. It encodes CASSFLVRNTEAFF. V usage is TRBV11-2 and J usage is TRBJ1-1; D remains ambiguous. V was trimmed by 3 bases and J by 1 base, leaving 9 bases between them. The CDR3 has 14 amino acids. The germline V gene encodes CDR1 SGHAT and CDR2 FQNNGV.

The rearrangement links TRBV7-8 to TRBJ1-2, with D hard to call. The CDR3 totals 13 residues. Germline loops: CDR1 SGHVS, CDR2 FQNEAQ. Trimming cost V 1 base and J 8 bases, with 11 bases left between them. The CDR3 DNA sequence: TGTGCCAGCAGCTTAGGAGGCCCTGAGGGCTACACCTTC. As protein: CASSLGGPEGYTF.

The V and J genes are TRBV19 and TRBJ1-4, with TRBD1 identical over 7 bases. The CDR3 is 15 amino acids. Germline V gene data show CDR1 as LNHDA and CDR2 as SQIVND (reference sequence). V lost 6 bases and J lost 5; bases outside the gene matches: 9. The DNA for the CDR3 is TGTGCCAGTAGAGTGACAGGGCAAGAGAATGAAAAACTGTTTTTT. Residues: CASRVTGQENEKLFF.

The genes are TRBV27 and TRBJ1-2; D gene uncertain. Germline CDR1 MNHEY, CDR2 SMNVEV (reference sequence). CDR3 size: 15 residues. V was clipped by 5 bases and J by 8 bases, with 21 bases between them. For the CDR3, the DNA is TGTGCCAGCAGTACTACCCCCCCGCCTACAAAAGGCTACACCTTC. Its translation is CASSTTPPPTKGYTF.

The V and J genes are TRBV7-2 and TRBJ2-3, with D possibly being TRBD2 (6 bases). The CDR3 runs to 14 residues. Trimming stripped 8 bases from V and 0 bases from J, with 12 bases between. From germline, CDR1 is SGHTA and CDR2 FQGNSA. CDR3 in amino acids: CASGRPISTDTQYF. CDR3 DNA: TGTGCCAGCGGGAGGCCGATAAGCACAGATACGCAGTATTTT. The whole variable domain, filled in from reference TRBV7-2 and TRBJ2-3, reads GAGVSQSPSNKVTEKGKDVELRCDPISGHTALYWYRQSLGQGLEFLIYFQGNSAPDKSGLPSDRFSAERTGGSVSTLTIQRTQQEDSAVYLCASGRPISTDTQYFGPGTRLTVL.

The V gene is TRBV29-1, the J gene TRBJ1-2; D might be TRBD1 (5 bases). The germline CDR1 and CDR2 sequences are SQVTM and ANQGSEA. This CDR3 is built from 14 residues. The V and J ends lost 4 bases and 4 bases respectively, with 16 bases between them. CDR3 in DNA: TGCAGCGTTGTATGGCAGGGCCTTATCTATGGCTACACCTTC. Protein sequence: CSVVWQGLIYGYTF.

This clone appeared once. This chain connects TRBV7-8 to TRBJ2-7, with 7 bases aligning to TRBD1. Germline V lookup: CDR1 SGHVS, CDR2 FQNEAQ. This CDR3 has 14 residues. The J segment lost 3 bases and the V segment lost 0 bases, leaving 2 bases of the junction unmatched. This chain's CDR3 is CASSLAGDSYEQYF. Here the CDR3 DNA reads TGTGCCAGCAGCTTAGCAGGGGACAGCTACGAGCAGTACTTC.